These 24 T cell receptor beta chains were all obtained from the same sample, sequenced in a study of identical twins. TCRdb ran MiXCR on the 5' RACE reads and lists one entry per CDR3 protein. The table shows about 490,000 distinct CDR3 sequences, with around 15% occurring only once. This same sample was also taken into another study, of yellow fever vaccine responses in identical twins.

The sequencing sample was made of CD4+ T cells sorted from blood. The receptors come from a woman aged 18-29 years in good health.

This clonotype was seen more than once but under ten times. The rearrangement links TRBV7-8 to TRBJ1-6, with a weak D call TRBD1 (6 bases). Trimming took 7 bases from V and 8 from J, leaving 15 bases between them. The CDR3 contains 14 residues. Germline V lookup: CDR1 SGHVS, CDR2 FQNEAQ. The CDR3 loop is CASTPGGAYSPLHF. CDR3 coding DNA: TGTGCCAGCACCCCGGGGGGGGCGTATTCACCCCTCCACTTT.

This clonotype was observed a handful of times. The rearrangement uses TRBV6-2 or TRBV6-3 and TRBJ1-5; weak D call: TRBD1 (5 bases). Trimming took off 0 bases at V and 8 bases at J, with 8 bases between the two ends. The CDR3 totals 13 residues. Germline V gene sequence: CDR1 MNHEY, CDR2 SVGEGT. The CDR3 spells CASSYSMGEPQHF. In DNA form, the CDR3 reads TGTGCCAGCAGTTACTCGATGGGGGAGCCCCAGCATTTT.

This clonotype was seen more than once but under ten times. The gene calls are TRBV9 and TRBJ2-3; 9 positions match TRBD2. Germline V CDR1 and CDR2: SGDLS, YYNGEE. The CDR3 contains 18 residues. Losses at the gene ends were 0 bases for V and 2 bases for J; bases not matched to a gene: 10. In DNA form, the CDR3 reads TGTGCCAGCAGCGTAGCGGGAGCGGGGGGCCCTTACACAGATACGCAGTATTTT. Protein sequence: CASSVAGAGGPYTDTQYF.

This clonotype has just a few counts. CDR3: CASSLGQGLTYSSGANVLTF. CDR3 nucleotide sequence: TGCGCCAGCAGCTTGGGACAGGGCCTCACATATTCCTCTGGGGCCAACGTCCTGACTTTC. This chain connects TRBV5-1 to TRBJ2-6, with 7 positions matching TRBD1. V gave up 0 bases and J gave up 0 bases; unmatched junction bases: 12. The CDR3 runs 20 residues. The V gene's germline CDR1 is SGHRS and CDR2 YFSETQ.

This clonotype has only a few counts. This chain joins TRBV3-1 and TRBJ2-2; D is undetermined. This CDR3 spans 16 amino acids. Germline V lookup: CDR1 LGHDT, CDR2 YNNKEL (reference sequence). V gave up 4 bases and J gave up 3 bases, with 15 bases separating them. CDR3 DNA: TGTGCCAGCAGCCCCCGCCGGTGGTTTGACACCGGGGAGCTGTTTTTT. Its protein product is CASSPRRWFDTGELFF.

The chain has TRBV5-1 and TRBJ2-5; 7 nucleotides agree with TRBD2. CDR1 is SGHRS and CDR2 is YFSETQ in the germline V gene. The CDR3 loop spans 15 amino acids. V dropped 4 bases and J dropped 1; count of bases not matched to a gene: 7. The CDR3 DNA is TGCGCCAGCAGCCCCGGGGAGGGGCGCCAAGAGACCCAGTACTTC. It specifies CASSPGEGRQETQYF. Full variable domain (remainder filled in from reference TRBV5-1 and TRBJ2-5): KAGVTQTPRYLIKTRGQQVTLSCSPISGHRSVSWYQQTPGQGLQFLFEYFSETQRNKGNFPGRFSGRQFSNSRSEMNVSTLELGDSALYLCASSPGEGRQETQYFGPGTRLLVL.

This clonotype was recorded a few times. V usage is TRBV15 and J usage is TRBJ2-7; perhaps TRBD2 as D (6 bases). The germline V and J ends were trimmed by 8 bases and 7 bases, with 21 bases remaining between them. This CDR3 spans 14 amino acids. Looked up from germline, CDR1 is LNHNV and CDR2 is YYDKDF (reference sequence). The CDR3 sequence is CATRGVGAYGEQYF. For the CDR3, the DNA is TGTGCCACCCGCGGGGTAGGAGCCTACGGAGAGCAGTACTTC.

A few counts support this clonotype. The chain joins TRBV12-3 or TRBV12-4 to TRBJ1-1; the D is unclear. The germline V and J ends were trimmed by 4 bases and 4 bases, with 10 bases remaining between them. This CDR3 region has 13 residues. CDR3 loop: CASSYGVVTEAFF. The CDR3 coding sequence is TGTGCCAGCAGTTACGGGGTGGTCACTGAAGCTTTCTTT.

This clonotype was detected a few times. V gene TRBV11-2 combines with J gene TRBJ1-2; no reliable D call. V lost 10 bases, J lost 4 bases, and 16 bases lay in between. Germline lookup yields CDR1 SGHAT and CDR2 FQNNGV. The CDR3 sequence is 13 residues long. The CDR3 region has the DNA TGTGCCACCAAAGGAGACTCCAGCTATGGCTACACCTTC. Translated, it gives CATKGDSSYGYTF.

The chain uses TRBV12-3 or TRBV12-4 and TRBJ2-5, with no clear D. The CDR3 is 15 amino acids. V was cut by 0 bases and J by 1 base, with 9 bases left in between. The chain's CDR3 is CASSLAGKGQETQYF. The CDR3 DNA reads TGTGCCAGCAGTTTAGCGGGGAAGGGCCAAGAGACCCAGTACTTC.

The chain uses TRBV28 and TRBJ2-7; 13 positions match TRBD2. CDR3 length: 16 amino acids. With 7 bases clipped from V and 3 bases from J, the junction kept 9 bases outside the gene matches. Looked up from germline, CDR1 is MDHEN and CDR2 is SYDVKM. CDR3 DNA sequence: TGTGCCAGCAATGCTTTGACTAGCGGGAGGATCTACGAGCAGTACTTC. Protein: CASNALTSGRIYEQYF.

This clonotype appeared many times. V and J are TRBV7-8 and TRBJ1-2; D may be TRBD1 (5 bases). Trimming stripped 1 base from V and 5 bases from J, with 11 bases between. Germline V gene lookup returns CDR1 SGHVS and CDR2 FQNEAQ. CDR3 length: 14 amino acids. The CDR3 DNA sequence: TGTGCCAGCAGCTTAGAGGCGGGGGTATATGGCTACACCTTC. This encodes CASSLEAGVYGYTF.

This clonotype was seen a handful of times. CDR3 nucleotide sequence: TGTGCCACCAGCAGAGAGGTGCTATATGGCTACACCTTC. It codes for CATSREVLYGYTF. The chain links TRBV15 to TRBJ1-2; D is ambiguous. The CDR3 extends over 13 amino acids. Germline V gene data show CDR1 as LNHNV and CDR2 as YYDKDF (reference sequence). The germline V and J ends were trimmed by 0 bases and 5 bases, with 7 bases remaining between them. Drawing the rest from reference TRBV15 and TRBJ1-2, the complete variable domain is DAMVIQNPRYQVTQFGKPVTLSCSQTLNHNVMYWYQQKSSQAPKLLFHYYDKDFNNEADTPDNFQSRRPNTSFCFLDIRSPGLGDTAMYLCATSREVLYGYTFGSGTRLTVV.

This clonotype turned up a few times. This chain joins TRBV2 and TRBJ2-7; no clear D gene. Trimming removed 8 bases at V and 1 base at J, with 6 bases between. The CDR3 contains 11 residues. Germline values: CDR1 SNHLY, CDR2 FYNNEI. Here the CDR3 reads CASGPSYEQYF. Written as DNA, the CDR3 is TGTGCCAGCGGTCCGTCCTACGAGCAGTACTTC.

This rearrangement joins TRBV27 to TRBJ2-2, with 12 nucleotides matching TRBD2. V gave up 7 bases and J gave up 1 base; unmatched junction bases: 4. The germline gives CDR1 MNHEY, CDR2 SMNVEV (reference sequence). CDR3 length equals 16 residues. Here the CDR3 DNA reads TGTGCCAGCACCAAGGGACTAGCGGGGAACACCGGGGAGCTGTTTTTT. As protein: CASTKGLAGNTGELFF.

This clonotype was seen a few times. This chain links TRBV7-2 with TRBJ1-1; TRBD1 matches at 9 bases. The ends lost 1 base at V and 5 bases at J; junction bases unmatched: 2. This CDR3 is 14 amino acids long. From germline, CDR1 is SGHTA and CDR2 FQGNSA. The CDR3 nucleotides are TGTGCCAGCAGCTTAGAGGGACAGGGTACTGAAGCTTTCTTT. Translating it yields CASSLEGQGTEAFF.

The V and J genes are TRBV20-1 and TRBJ2-3; unclear D gene. CDR1 is DFQATT, CDR2 SNEGSKA, per germline (reference sequence). The CDR3 runs to 12 residues. V was trimmed by 4 bases and J by 6 bases, leaving 11 bases between them. The CDR3 here is CSAKEGPDTQYF. The CDR3 nucleotides are TGCAGTGCTAAGGAAGGTCCCGATACGCAGTATTTT.

V and J are TRBV20-1 and TRBJ1-1; 7 bases are a match to TRBD1. Germline V gives CDR1 DFQATT, CDR2 SNEGSKA (reference sequence). The CDR3 consists of 11 residues. The J segment lost 7 bases and the V segment lost 3 bases, leaving 2 bases of the junction unmatched. CDR3 sequence: CSARRDSEAFF. The CDR3 DNA is TGCAGTGCTAGGAGGGACAGTGAAGCTTTCTTT.

The rearrangement uses TRBV18 and TRBJ2-7, with D perhaps TRBD1 (5 bases). V gave up 3 bases and J gave up 5 bases, with 14 bases separating them. Germline lookup yields CDR1 KGHSH and CDR2 LQKENI. The CDR3 has 14 amino acids. The CDR3 loop reads CASSPNMGLNEQYV. The CDR3 bases are TGTGCCAGCTCACCGAACATGGGGCTCAACGAGCAGTACGTC.

This clonotype was counted at least ten times. The J gene is TRBJ1-5, the V gene TRBV18; D call uncertain. There are 13 residues in the CDR3. Germline V gene lookup returns CDR1 KGHSH and CDR2 LQKENI. V was shortened by 3 bases and J by 3 bases, with 6 bases between the two germline ends. This CDR3 reads CASSPTNNQPQHF. DNA for the CDR3: TGTGCCAGCTCACCTACTAACAATCAGCCCCAGCATTTT.

This clonotype has just a few counts. V usage is TRBV24-1 and J usage is TRBJ1-2; maybe TRBD1 (5 bases). Trimming took off 4 bases at V and 8 bases at J, with 16 bases between the two ends. CDR3 size: 14 residues. Germline-derived CDR1 and CDR2 are KGHDR and SFDVKD. The CDR3 loop reads CATSDPGRGWGYTF. In nucleotides, the CDR3 is TGTGCCACCAGTGACCCCGGGAGGGGCTGGGGCTACACCTTC.

This clonotype appeared many times. V usage is TRBV12-3 or TRBV12-4 and J usage is TRBJ1-1, with D perhaps matching TRBD1 (5 bases). This CDR3 is 15 amino acids long. Trimming shortened V by 6 bases and J by 1 base, and 15 bases separated the two germline ends. This CDR3 is CASSPGRTTNTEAFF. The CDR3, as DNA: TGTGCCAGCAGCCCAGGACGGACAACGAACACTGAAGCTTTCTTT.

This clonotype was found a few times. This chain links TRBV5-1 with TRBJ2-1; 7 nucleotides align to TRBD1. In germline, CDR1 is SGHRS, CDR2 YFSETQ. The CDR3 is made up of 16 amino acids. With V trimmed by 3 bases and J by 3 bases, 9 bases remained unmatched. The CDR3 DNA is TGCGCCAGCAGCTCCCCTCCGGGACAGAACTACAATGAGCAGTTCTTC. Its protein product is CASSSPPGQNYNEQFF.

This clonotype was seen only a few times. V gene TRBV29-1 combines with J gene TRBJ2-1, with D possibly being TRBD2 (5 bases). Germline V CDR1 and CDR2: SQVTM, ANQGSEA. There are 13 residues in the CDR3. V was clipped by 5 bases and J by 5 bases, with 13 bases between them. CDR3 bases: TGCAGCGTTTCGGGCCTAGCTAACAATGAGCAGTTCTTC. Translating gives CSVSGLANNEQFF.